This note documents a single T cell receptor (beta chain) sequence. Its antigen is still unknown. Amplification yielded TCR beta CDR3 regions, with RNA transcripts as the source. HTBI primers were the set used in a first-round RT-PCR of the TCR CDR3. TCRdb re-analysed the multiplex PCR reads in MiXCR, keeping a single row per CDR3 protein. The table includes 400,000 to 500,000 distinct CDR3 sequences, roughly 14% detected once. CDR1 and CDR2 (germline): SGHVS, FQNEAQ. V was cut by 0 bases and J by 7 bases, with 9 bases left in between. The CDR3 covers 14 residues. The study excluded patients with uncontrolled infection, other autoimmune disease, pregnancy or lactation. The data stem from a study of T cells in Graves' hyperthyroidism and ophthalmopathy. Findings and caveats of the study: The model predicted ophthalmopathy a median around 6.5 months before onset.

Material for sequencing was blood. V is TRBV7-8 and J is TRBJ2-2, with a weak D call TRBD1 (5 bases). The receptor was isolated from a man aged 18-30 years with Graves' ophthalmopathy. CDR3 sequence (DNA): TGTGCCAGCAGCTTAGCTTTAAGGGGCGGGGAGCTGTTTTTT. Protein sequence: CASSLALRGGELFF.